The rows below give T cell receptor beta chains drawn from one sample of a study of Graves' ophthalmopathy and Graves' hyperthyroidism. One entry per CDR3 protein, called by TCRdb with MiXCR from the multiplex PCR reads. This sample has around 400,000 distinct CDR3 sequences, with 15% to 20% found just once. The material sequenced was peripheral blood. These receptors all stem from a woman between 18 and 30 years old with Graves' ophthalmopathy. Both conserved end residues are part of each CDR3. The order of the fields is D gene, J gene, clone size, V gene, CDR3 protein, CDR3 DNA. A D gene is named only where the DNA matches it firmly. Size values are once, few and many counts, or a class for expanded clones, and some rows have none.

d_gene: NA
j_gene: TRBJ1-5
abundance: many
v_gene: TRBV28
CDR3aa: CASSLQGGENQPQHF
CDR3nt: TGTGCCAGCAGTTTACAGGGAGGGGAGAATCAGCCCCAGCATTTT

d_gene: NA
j_gene: TRBJ2-7
abundance: many
v_gene: TRBV28
CDR3aa: CASSLWGRGRTYEQYF
CDR3nt: TGTGCCAGCAGTTTATGGGGGAGGGGGAGGACCTACGAGCAGTACTTC

d_gene: NA
j_gene: TRBJ2-7
abundance: many
v_gene: TRBV12-3/TRBV12-4
CDR3aa: CASSLGSGQPEF
CDR3nt: TGTGCCAGCAGTTTGGGAAGTGGACAGCCAGAATTC

d_gene: NA
j_gene: TRBJ1-1
abundance: many
v_gene: TRBV24-1
CDR3aa: CATSGLTWGSGAFF
CDR3nt: TGTGCCACCAGTGGCCTAACGTGGGGTTCCGGGGCTTTCTTT

d_gene: TRBD1
j_gene: TRBJ1-3
abundance: many
v_gene: TRBV14
CDR3aa: CASSHGQGGNTIYF
CDR3nt: TGTGCCAGCAGCCACGGACAGGGTGGAAACACCATATATTTT

d_gene: TRBD1
j_gene: TRBJ2-7
abundance: many
v_gene: TRBV5-6
CDR3aa: CASSLVEDRGRGEQYF
CDR3nt: TGTGCCAGCAGCTTGGTGGAGGACAGGGGAAGAGGCGAGCAGTACTTC

d_gene: NA
j_gene: TRBJ1-5
abundance: many
v_gene: TRBV6-5
CDR3aa: CASSTGAPVFQPQHF
CDR3nt: TGTGCCAGCAGTACGGGGGCCCCGGTTTTTCAGCCCCAGCATTTT

d_gene: NA
j_gene: TRBJ2-7
abundance: many
v_gene: TRBV24-1
CDR3aa: CATSDGRNPYEQYF
CDR3nt: TGTGCCACCAGTGATGGACGGAATCCCTACGAGCAGTACTTC

d_gene: TRBD1
j_gene: TRBJ2-7
abundance: many
v_gene: TRBV12-3/TRBV12-4
CDR3aa: CATGFRTSVRDRALYEQYF
CDR3nt: TGTGCCACCGGGTTTAGGACGTCCGTCCGGGACAGGGCGCTTTACGAGCAGTACTTC

d_gene: NA
j_gene: TRBJ2-5
abundance: many
v_gene: TRBV7-2
CDR3aa: CASSSLDWGQETQYF
CDR3nt: TGTGCCAGCAGCTCCCTCGACTGGGGCCAAGAGACCCAGTACTTC

d_gene: TRBD1
j_gene: TRBJ1-3
abundance: many
v_gene: TRBV7-3
CDR3aa: CASSLAGTGGNTIYF
CDR3nt: TGTGCCAGCAGCCTGGCCGGGACAGGGGGAAACACCATATATTTT

d_gene: NA
j_gene: TRBJ1-5
abundance: NA
v_gene: TRBV15
CDR3aa: CATSPGPRAQHF
CDR3nt: TGTGCCACCAGCCCGGGACCTAGAGCCCAGCATTTT

d_gene: NA
j_gene: TRBJ2-3
abundance: many
v_gene: TRBV28
CDR3aa: CASSGSPGENTDTQYF
CDR3nt: TGTGCCAGCAGCGGGAGTCCCGGGGAAAACACAGATACGCAGTATTTT

d_gene: NA
j_gene: TRBJ2-5
abundance: many
v_gene: TRBV18
CDR3aa: CASSPRQGLETQYF
CDR3nt: TGTGCCAGCTCACCCAGACAGGGACTGGAGACCCAGTACTTC

d_gene: NA
j_gene: TRBJ2-2
abundance: NA
v_gene: TRBV7-2
CDR3aa: CASSLMREGELFF
CDR3nt: TGTGCCAGCAGCCTGATGAGGGAAGGGGAGCTGTTTTTT

d_gene: NA
j_gene: TRBJ2-5
abundance: many
v_gene: TRBV6-2/TRBV6-3
CDR3aa: CASSYSGDIKTQYF
CDR3nt: TGTGCCAGCAGTTACTCGGGGGACATTAAGACCCAGTACTTC

d_gene: TRBD1
j_gene: TRBJ2-7
abundance: many
v_gene: TRBV20-1
CDR3aa: CSARGGGQGDSYEQYF
CDR3nt: TGCAGTGCTAGAGGTGGTGGACAGGGTGATTCCTACGAGCAGTACTTC

d_gene: NA
j_gene: TRBJ2-4
abundance: many
v_gene: TRBV6-1
CDR3aa: CASTQPGENIQYF
CDR3nt: TGTGCCAGCACTCAACCGGGGGAAAACATTCAGTACTTC

d_gene: NA
j_gene: TRBJ1-5
abundance: many
v_gene: TRBV6-5
CDR3aa: CASSLDRTSNQPQHF
CDR3nt: TGTGCCAGCAGTCTGGACCGGACGAGCAATCAGCCCCAGCATTTT

d_gene: NA
j_gene: TRBJ1-1
abundance: many
v_gene: TRBV19
CDR3aa: CASRPRDYSNTEAFF
CDR3nt: TGTGCCAGTAGACCCCGGGACTACTCCAACACTGAAGCTTTCTTT

d_gene: TRBD2
j_gene: TRBJ2-5
abundance: many
v_gene: TRBV28
CDR3aa: CASFPAGVETQYF
CDR3nt: TGTGCCAGCTTCCCAGCGGGGGTGGAGACCCAGTACTTC

d_gene: TRBD2
j_gene: TRBJ2-5
abundance: many
v_gene: TRBV7-2
CDR3aa: CASSGTSVKETQYF
CDR3nt: TGTGCCAGCAGCGGGACTAGCGTAAAAGAGACCCAGTACTTC

d_gene: NA
j_gene: TRBJ2-2
abundance: many
v_gene: TRBV10-3
CDR3aa: CAIRGGVTGELFF
CDR3nt: TGTGCCATCAGGGGGGGCGTCACCGGGGAGCTGTTTTTT

d_gene: NA
j_gene: TRBJ2-7
abundance: many
v_gene: TRBV7-2
CDR3aa: CASSLGRGSSYEQYF
CDR3nt: TGTGCCAGCAGCTTAGGGCGGGGTTCCTCCTACGAGCAGTACTTC

d_gene: TRBD2
j_gene: TRBJ2-5
abundance: many
v_gene: TRBV11-2
CDR3aa: CASSLERGGTTKETQYF
CDR3nt: TGTGCCAGCAGCTTAGAGCGGGGGGGGACTACCAAAGAGACCCAGTACTTC

d_gene: NA
j_gene: TRBJ2-5
abundance: many
v_gene: TRBV29-1
CDR3aa: CSVEGPRVARTQYF
CDR3nt: TGCAGCGTTGAGGGCCCCCGGGTGGCGAGGACCCAGTACTTC

d_gene: NA
j_gene: TRBJ1-3
abundance: many
v_gene: TRBV6-5
CDR3aa: CASSLGREKNTIYF
CDR3nt: TGTGCCAGCAGTTTAGGCAGGGAAAAAAACACCATATATTTT

d_gene: NA
j_gene: TRBJ2-2
abundance: many
v_gene: TRBV5-1
CDR3aa: CASSFGRGYGGELFF
CDR3nt: TGCGCCAGCAGCTTCGGCAGGGGCTATGGCGGGGAGCTGTTTTTT

d_gene: TRBD2
j_gene: TRBJ2-7
abundance: many
v_gene: TRBV11-2
CDR3aa: CASSLGASGRYEQYF
CDR3nt: TGTGCCAGCAGCTTAGGGGCTAGCGGGAGATACGAGCAGTACTTC

d_gene: NA
j_gene: TRBJ1-1
abundance: few
v_gene: TRBV6-2/TRBV6-3
CDR3aa: CASSYSIRVGTEAFF
CDR3nt: TGTGCCAGCAGTTACTCGATACGGGTAGGAACTGAAGCTTTCTTT

d_gene: TRBD1
j_gene: TRBJ1-1
abundance: many
v_gene: TRBV19
CDR3aa: CASTRSARTGGGMNTEAFF
CDR3nt: TGTGCCAGTACCCGCTCAGCCCGGACAGGGGGCGGGATGAACACTGAAGCTTTCTTT

d_gene: NA
j_gene: TRBJ1-2
abundance: many
v_gene: TRBV12-3/TRBV12-4
CDR3aa: CASRVGLLANYGYTF
CDR3nt: TGTGCCAGCAGGGTAGGACTGCTAGCTAACTATGGCTACACCTTC

d_gene: NA
j_gene: TRBJ2-7
abundance: many
v_gene: TRBV4-3
CDR3aa: CASSQVRGRTYEQYF
CDR3nt: TGCGCCAGCAGCCAAGTGAGGGGACGGACCTACGAGCAGTACTTC

d_gene: NA
j_gene: TRBJ1-2
abundance: many
v_gene: TRBV28
CDR3aa: CASSPRTVRGYGYTF
CDR3nt: TGTGCCAGCAGTCCGCGGACAGTTAGGGGCTATGGCTACACCTTC

d_gene: NA
j_gene: TRBJ2-5
abundance: many
v_gene: TRBV12-3/TRBV12-4
CDR3aa: CASRDTETQYF
CDR3nt: TGTGCCAGCAGGGATACGGAGACCCAGTACTTC

d_gene: TRBD2
j_gene: TRBJ2-5
abundance: many
v_gene: TRBV10-2
CDR3aa: CASVGLAGAEETQYF
CDR3nt: TGCGCCAGCGTAGGACTAGCGGGAGCCGAAGAGACCCAGTACTTC

d_gene: NA
j_gene: TRBJ2-7
abundance: many
v_gene: TRBV6-5
CDR3aa: CASSNYPMTDWGDPYEQYF
CDR3nt: TGTGCCAGCAGTAACTACCCGATGACTGATTGGGGTGATCCCTACGAGCAGTACTTC

d_gene: TRBD1
j_gene: TRBJ1-3
abundance: many
v_gene: TRBV6-5
CDR3aa: CASSYSQGGAGNTIYF
CDR3nt: TGTGCCAGCAGTTACTCCCAGGGGGGGGCTGGAAACACCATATATTTT

d_gene: NA
j_gene: TRBJ1-1
abundance: many
v_gene: TRBV6-2/TRBV6-3
CDR3aa: CASSYGGHPNTEAFF
CDR3nt: TGTGCCAGCAGTTACGGGGGGCACCCAAACACTGAAGCTTTCTTT

d_gene: TRBD1
j_gene: TRBJ1-1
abundance: many
v_gene: TRBV6-2/TRBV6-3
CDR3aa: CATYRGSRTEAFF
CDR3nt: TGTGCCACCTACAGGGGAAGTCGGACTGAAGCTTTCTTT

d_gene: TRBD2
j_gene: TRBJ2-5
abundance: many
v_gene: TRBV11-2
CDR3aa: CASSTLSRGGLETQYF
CDR3nt: TGTGCCAGCAGCACTCTCTCGCGGGGGGGCCTAGAGACCCAGTACTTC

d_gene: NA
j_gene: TRBJ1-1
abundance: many
v_gene: TRBV9
CDR3aa: CASSRTPGETNTEAFF
CDR3nt: TGTGCCAGCAGTCGTACCCCAGGGGAGACGAACACTGAAGCTTTCTTT

d_gene: NA
j_gene: TRBJ2-7
abundance: NA
v_gene: TRBV9
CDR3aa: CASSVGSLTYEQYF
CDR3nt: TGTGCCAGCAGCGTAGGGAGTCTAACCTACGAGCAGTACTTC

d_gene: NA
j_gene: TRBJ1-2
abundance: NA
v_gene: TRBV6-2/TRBV6-3
CDR3aa: CASSLRLMVGYTF
CDR3nt: TGTGCCAGCAGCTTACGTTTGATGGTTGGCTACACCTTC

d_gene: NA
j_gene: TRBJ1-6
abundance: many
v_gene: TRBV7-2
CDR3aa: CASRKSSYNSPLHF
CDR3nt: TGTGCCAGCAGGAAGAGCTCCTATAATTCACCCCTCCACTTT

d_gene: TRBD1
j_gene: TRBJ1-6
abundance: many
v_gene: TRBV4-1
CDR3aa: CASSRIGGEDNSPLHF
CDR3nt: TGCGCCAGCAGCCGGATAGGGGGCGAGGATAATTCACCCCTCCACTTT

d_gene: TRBD1
j_gene: TRBJ1-2
abundance: many
v_gene: TRBV11-2
CDR3aa: CASSLQAGGGYGYTF
CDR3nt: TGTGCCAGCAGCTTACAGGCAGGGGGCGGCTATGGCTACACCTTC

d_gene: NA
j_gene: TRBJ2-7
abundance: NA
v_gene: TRBV6-2/TRBV6-3
CDR3aa: CATGGRIYEQYF
CDR3nt: TGTGCCACCGGAGGACGGATTTACGAGCAGTACTTC

d_gene: NA
j_gene: TRBJ1-1
abundance: NA
v_gene: TRBV6-1
CDR3aa: CASTDGGTGEAFF
CDR3nt: TGTGCCAGCACCGACGGGGGGACGGGGGAAGCTTTCTTT

d_gene: NA
j_gene: TRBJ2-3
abundance: many
v_gene: TRBV10-3
CDR3aa: CAIDLNDRYPTDTQYF
CDR3nt: TGTGCCATCGATCTGAACGACAGGTACCCCACAGATACGCAGTATTTT